This T cell receptor beta chain is drawn from a study of blood T cell repertoires in COVID-19. Study-wide background: Acute and convalescent COVID-19 specimens originated in the United States, Italy and Spain.

Germline CDR1 and CDR2: SGHAT and FQNNGV. The V and J ends lost 5 bases and 7 bases respectively, with 14 bases between them. CDR3 length: 13 residues. The data were produced by immunoSEQ multiplex PCR, yet TCRdb's version contains in-frame clones alone and is incomplete. The table records 150,000 to 200,000 clones, approximately 86% of them present only once. The V call is TRBV11-2, the J call TRBJ2-5; weak D call: TRBD2 (5 bases). Sequencing was performed on peripheral blood. This sequence was found in a man between 60 and 75 years old who had recovered from COVID-19. CDR3: CASSRTQAGTQYF. The CDR3 DNA follows: TGTGCCAGCAGCCGAACTCAGGCGGGGACCCAGTACTTC.